These 29 T cell receptor beta chains came from one sample sequenced in a study of neurological immune-mediated disorders. TCRdb analysed the 5' RACE reads with MiXCR anew, one entry per CDR3 protein. The table lists under 70,000 distinct CDR3 sequences, 3.5% of them singletons. The specimen sequenced was PBMCs. All receptors derive from a woman aged 25 to 45 with multiple sclerosis.

This clonotype was picked up a small number of times. The chain couples TRBV7-3 to TRBJ2-1; maybe TRBD1 (6 bases). The V end lost 1 base, the J end lost 4 bases, and 11 bases lay between the germline ends. Germline V gene lookup returns CDR1 SGHTA and CDR2 FQGTGA. The CDR3 totals 15 residues. The chain's CDR3 is CASSLIQGGYNEQFF. CDR3 nucleotide sequence: TGTGCCAGCAGCTTAATACAGGGTGGGTACAATGAGCAGTTCTTC.

This clonotype was counted ten times or more. The genes are TRBV15 and TRBJ2-2; TRBD2 aligns across 14 bases. The trim removed 5 bases at V and 6 bases at J, leaving 11 bases unmatched. The germline CDR1 and CDR2 sequences are LNHNV and YYDKDF (reference sequence). CDR3 length: 18 residues. Written as DNA, the CDR3 is TGTGCCACCAGCGTTCAACTACCGGGACTAGCGGGGGCCGGGGAGCTGTTTTTT. Encoded protein: CATSVQLPGLAGAGELFF.

This clonotype was seen at least ten times. The CDR3 region has the DNA TGTGCCAGCAGCTTTGTTGGCGGGATAGCCAAAAACATTCAGTACTTC. Amino acids: CASSFVGGIAKNIQYF. The rearrangement uses TRBV5-4 and TRBJ2-4; tentative D call: TRBD2 (6 bases). The CDR3 loop spans 16 amino acids. Germline V CDR1 and CDR2: SGHNT, YYREEE (reference sequence). Trimming left V 2 bases short and J 0 bases short, with 12 bases between.

This clonotype was seen many times. The rearrangement joins TRBV12-3 or TRBV12-4 to TRBJ1-4; D is uncertain. V lost 1 base to trimming and J lost 6 bases, with 6 bases between them. This CDR3 comprises 13 residues. CDR3 DNA: TGTGCCAGCAGTTTAGTCGGGTATGAAAAACTGTTTTTT. It specifies CASSLVGYEKLFF.

For this clonotype: With a much larger clone just one base away, this may be a read error. The chain links TRBV5-1 to TRBJ1-1, with D hard to call. Germline assignment: CDR1 SGHRS and CDR2 YFSETQ. V was clipped by 2 bases and J by 1 base, with 12 bases between them. The CDR3 totals 15 residues. The CDR3: CASSLSHIPNTEAFF. Written as DNA, the CDR3 is TGCGCCAGCAGCTTATCCCACATCCCGAACACTGAAGCTTTCTTT.

In this sample, this clonotype turned up many times. The chain uses TRBV5-1 and TRBJ2-4, with 9 bases aligning to TRBD1. This CDR3 has 14 residues. Germline values: CDR1 SGHRS, CDR2 YFSETQ. The junction had 5 bases not matched to a gene; V was cut back by 2 bases and J by 8 bases. The CDR3 is CASSFGQGLDIQYF. The DNA of the CDR3 is TGCGCCAGCAGCTTTGGACAGGGGCTCGACATTCAGTACTTC.

In its sample, this clonotype was seen many times. J is TRBJ2-2 and V is TRBV20-1; 8 bases line up with TRBD2. This CDR3 comprises 15 residues. Trimming took 6 bases from V and 4 from J; bases not matched to a gene: 10. The germline V gene encodes CDR1 DFQATT and CDR2 SNEGSKA (reference sequence). CDR3 residues: CSAQNRLAPTGELFF. In DNA form, the CDR3 reads TGCAGTGCCCAAAACAGACTAGCGCCCACCGGGGAGCTGTTTTTT.

A few counts support this clonotype. The V and J genes are TRBV20-1 and TRBJ2-5; D call uncertain. The germline CDR1 and CDR2 sequences are DFQATT and SNEGSKA (reference sequence). V was clipped by 6 bases and J by 5 bases, with 13 bases between them. There are 12 residues in the CDR3. CDR3 sequence: CSAMSSRETQYF. CDR3 sequence (DNA): TGCAGTGCCATGTCAAGTCGGGAGACCCAGTACTTC.

This clonotype came up many times. The gene calls are TRBV29-1 and TRBJ2-7; a possible D gene is TRBD2 (5 bases). The CDR3 runs 13 residues. V lost 4 bases and J lost 3, with 13 bases in between. Germline V lookup: CDR1 SQVTM, CDR2 ANQGSEA. The CDR3 loop reads CSVGRGLSYEQYF. In DNA form, the CDR3 reads TGCAGCGTTGGTCGTGGACTTAGCTACGAGCAGTACTTC.

This clonotype was counted many times. A clone one base away is much larger, so this may be a read error. The rearrangement uses TRBV11-2 and TRBJ2-5; 8 positions agree with TRBD2. V shed 4 bases and J 0 bases; nucleotides not matched to a gene: 7. CDR3 size: 16 residues. CDR1 and CDR2 (germline): SGHAT, FQNNGV. The CDR3 loop is CASSSAGGTYQETQYF. In nucleotides, the CDR3 is TGTGCCAGCAGCTCCGCGGGAGGAACCTACCAAGAGACCCAGTACTTC.

Concerning this clonotype itself: This clone may be a read error of a much larger clone one base away. The chain has TRBV10-3 and TRBJ2-7; 8 bases are shared with TRBD1. The CDR3 consists of 12 residues. The germline CDR1 and CDR2 sequences are ENHRY and SYGVKD. Germline trimming cut 6 bases from V and 7 bases from J; bases unmatched to any gene: 5. This CDR3 reads CAISNRGEEQYF. The CDR3 DNA reads as TGTGCCATCAGCAACAGGGGGGAAGAGCAGTACTTC.

This clonotype was counted ten times or more. The rearrangement uses TRBV20-1 and TRBJ2-3, with a weak D call TRBD2 (6 bases). Germline V gene data show CDR1 as DFQATT and CDR2 as SNEGSKA (reference sequence). The CDR3 runs 15 residues. V lost 0 bases, J lost 2 bases, and 12 bases lay in between. The CDR3 sequence: CSARDLGGITDTQYF. The CDR3 nucleotides are TGCAGTGCTAGAGATCTCGGGGGAATCACAGATACGCAGTATTTT.

This clonotype was picked up many times. J is TRBJ2-7 and V is TRBV12-3 or TRBV12-4; 8 bases align to TRBD1. The trim removed 6 bases at V and 3 bases at J, leaving 13 bases unmatched. This CDR3 comprises 16 residues. CDR3 coding DNA: TGTGCCAGCAGACCGACGGACCTCGGACAGGGCTACGAGCAGTACTTC. Protein sequence: CASRPTDLGQGYEQYF.

This clonotype was detected ten times or more. The rearrangement joins TRBV5-6 to TRBJ2-7, with a tentative D call TRBD2 (6 bases). V dropped 4 bases and J dropped 0 bases, with 17 bases sitting between them. Germline loops: CDR1 SGHDT, CDR2 YYEEEE. The CDR3 has 16 amino acids. CDR3 DNA sequence: TGTGCCAGCAGCCTACGTTTTAGCGGCGTCTCCTACGAGCAGTACTTC. It encodes CASSLRFSGVSYEQYF.

This clonotype was counted ten times or more. The gene calls are TRBV20-1 and TRBJ2-7, with 7 bases lining up with TRBD2. V was pared by 3 bases and J by 9 bases, with 8 bases of the junction left unmatched. CDR1 is DFQATT, CDR2 SNEGSKA, per germline (reference sequence). The CDR3 runs 12 residues. CDR3: CSASTASGTQYF. CDR3 bases: TGCAGTGCTAGTACGGCCAGCGGGACGCAGTACTTC.

This clonotype was observed at least ten times. V is TRBV7-2 and J is TRBJ1-5, with D maybe TRBD1 (5 bases). This CDR3 contains 15 residues. With 1 base removed from V and 4 bases from J, the gap between germline ends came to 11 bases. Germline loops: CDR1 SGHTA, CDR2 FQGNSA. The CDR3 here is CASSLDGRVNQPQHF. The CDR3 DNA is TGTGCCAGCAGCTTAGATGGCAGGGTGAATCAGCCCCAGCATTTT.

This clonotype was detected many times. This sequence joins TRBV2 and TRBJ1-2; a possible D gene is TRBD1 (5 bases). The germline V gene has CDR1 SNHLY and CDR2 FYNNEI. V lost 4 bases and J 1 base, leaving 13 bases between the germline ends. This CDR3 comprises 15 residues. The CDR3 region has the DNA TGTGCCAGCAGTGTAGTGGGGGACGGTAACTATGGCTACACCTTC. Amino acids: CASSVVGDGNYGYTF.

The CDR3 protein is CASSQGSRGNEKLFF. CDR3 nucleotides: TGTGCCAGCAGCCAAGGATCCCGGGGAAATGAAAAACTGTTTTTT. The J gene is TRBJ1-4, the V gene TRBV4-2; D is unclear. The CDR3 consists of 15 residues. The germline gives CDR1 LGHNA, CDR2 YNFKEQ. V lost 1 base to trimming and J lost 5 bases, with 11 bases between them.

This clonotype has ten or more counts. The chain uses TRBV6-6 and TRBJ2-2; unclear D gene. Trimming removed 2 bases from V and 0 bases from J, with 10 bases in between. The CDR3 runs 16 residues. Germline lookup yields CDR1 MNHNY and CDR2 SVGAGI (reference sequence). CDR3: CASSYGYSANTGELFF. The DNA for the CDR3 is TGTGCCAGCAGTTACGGCTACAGCGCGAACACCGGGGAGCTGTTTTTT.

This clonotype was counted a few times. The chain uses TRBV20-1 and TRBJ2-7, with 7 bases fitting TRBD1. J lost 3 bases, V lost 0 bases, and 8 bases had no gene match. Germline CDR1 is DFQATT and CDR2 is SNEGSKA (reference sequence). CDR3 size: 15 residues. The CDR3 here is CSARDRTGKFYEQYF. In nucleotides, the CDR3 is TGCAGTGCTAGAGATCGGACAGGTAAATTCTACGAGCAGTACTTC.

On this clonotype: One base away lies a much larger clone, so this may be a sequencing read error. The chain employs TRBV3-1 and TRBJ2-1; D might be TRBD1 (5 bases). The CDR3 has 16 residues. CDR1 LGHDT and CDR2 YNNKEL come from the germline V gene (reference sequence). Trimming left V 5 bases short and J 4 bases short, with 18 bases between. The CDR3 DNA follows: TGTGCCAGCAGCGAAAGGGGCGTTCGGAAATACAATGAGCAGTTCTTC. Its protein is CASSERGVRKYNEQFF.

In its sample, this clonotype was seen many times. The CDR3 protein is CSARLQTSGGAETQYF. CDR3 DNA: TGCAGTGCTAGGCTTCAGACTAGCGGGGGGGCGGAGACCCAGTACTTC. This chain connects TRBV20-1 to TRBJ2-5, with 14 bases fitting TRBD2. The trim removed 3 bases at V and 5 bases at J, leaving 8 bases unmatched. The CDR3 is 16 residues long. Germline V gives CDR1 DFQATT, CDR2 SNEGSKA (reference sequence).

The V gene is TRBV5-6, the J gene TRBJ2-5; 7 nucleotides align to TRBD1. Germline CDR1 is SGHDT and CDR2 is YYEEEE. The length of the CDR3 is 13 residues. The V and J ends lost 2 bases and 3 bases, in that order; junction bases with no gene match: 1. Here the CDR3 reads CASSFGTEETQYF. CDR3 coding DNA: TGTGCCAGCAGCTTCGGGACAGAAGAGACCCAGTACTTC.

This clonotype occurred many times. The V and J genes are TRBV6-5 and TRBJ2-1, with D tentatively TRBD2 (6 bases). The CDR3 runs 12 residues. Germline V gives CDR1 MNHEY, CDR2 SVGAGI. The germline V and J ends were trimmed by 5 bases and 5 bases, with 7 bases remaining between them. This chain's CDR3 is CASSGGNNEQFF. As DNA, the CDR3 is TGTGCCAGCAGTGGGGGGAACAATGAGCAGTTCTTC.

At least ten counts were recorded for this clonotype. V gene TRBV20-1 combines with J gene TRBJ2-3; D might be TRBD2 (5 bases). CDR1 and CDR2 (germline): DFQATT, SNEGSKA (reference sequence). The ends were cut back, 4 bases at V and 2 bases at J, with 7 bases in the middle. CDR3 size: 12 residues. The CDR3: CSAKRDTDTQYF. The DNA of the CDR3 is TGCAGTGCTAAGAGGGACACAGATACGCAGTATTTT.

This clonotype came up many times. This chain uses TRBV29-1 with TRBJ2-3, with D maybe TRBD1 (6 bases). Trimming shortened V by 6 bases and J by 0 bases, and 13 bases separated the two germline ends. Germline V gene lookup returns CDR1 SQVTM and CDR2 ANQGSEA. The CDR3 covers 14 residues. The CDR3 sequence is CSVLQGGSTDTQYF. CDR3 in DNA: TGCAGCGTACTACAGGGTGGAAGCACAGATACGCAGTATTTT.

This clonotype was counted at least ten times. The chain carries TRBV11-3 and TRBJ1-1; no clear D. From germline, CDR1 is SGHNT and CDR2 YENEEA. CDR3 length: 15 amino acids. The V end was cut by 1 base, the J end by 1 base, with 10 bases between. The CDR3 sequence: CASSLVRHQNTEAFF. In DNA, the CDR3 is TGTGCCAGCAGCTTAGTCCGGCATCAGAACACTGAAGCTTTCTTT.

This clonotype was counted many times. The V gene is TRBV5-1, the J gene TRBJ2-1, with 13 bases fitting TRBD2. J was trimmed by 8 bases and V by 0 bases; bases with no gene match: 5. There are 16 residues in the CDR3. Germline V gives CDR1 SGHRS, CDR2 YFSETQ. The CDR3 region is CASSLAPLAGGDEQFF. DNA of the CDR3: TGCGCCAGCAGCTTGGCCCCACTAGCGGGGGGGGATGAGCAGTTCTTC.

This clonotype was counted only a few times. The chain couples TRBV3-1 to TRBJ2-3; D is undetermined. CDR3 size: 15 residues. Trimming stripped 1 base from V and 4 bases from J, with 12 bases between. Germline CDR1 reads LGHDT; CDR2 reads YNNKEL (reference sequence). CDR3 sequence: CASSQGFSSPDTQYF. DNA for the CDR3: TGTGCCAGCAGCCAAGGGTTTAGTTCCCCAGATACGCAGTATTTT.